Sequencing of this T cell receptor beta chain was carried out in a study of blood T cell repertoires in COVID-19. Study information: The United States, Italy and Spain were the sources of the acute and convalescent COVID-19 samples. Sample material is recorded as cDNA or gDNA derived from T cells, B-cell-depleted T cells, or PBMCs.

Cohort 3 recovered donors had two negative PCRs, clearance, or symptom resolution. How the authors handled the data: Estimation of nucleated cell counts relied on the amplification of reference gene primers. The table came from immunoSEQ multiplex PCR; TCRdb's copy has only in-frame clones and leaves some out. For V, J and clone size, that table is used; D and trimming come from the DNA. The table has about 170,000 clones, around 83% seen once. The sequence was collected from a middle-aged man who had recovered from COVID-19. The sequenced sample consisted of PBMCs or T cells enriched from blood (not recorded which).

The CDR3 protein is CASSRGNTGELFF. In DNA, the CDR3 is TGTGCCAGTAGCCGGGGGAACACCGGGGAGCTGTTTTTT. The genes are TRBV28 and TRBJ2-2; perhaps TRBD2 as D (5 bases). V lost 9 bases to trimming and J lost 1 base, with 9 bases between them. The V gene's germline CDR1 is MDHEN and CDR2 SYDVKM. This CDR3 region has 13 residues.